Below are 4 T cell receptor beta chains sequenced from a single sample in a study of blood T cells in healthy people across ages. The second PCR ran about 6 to 12 cycles with a sample-barcoded 5' primer and J-beta primers. TCRdb redid the calling of the 5' RACE reads with MiXCR, one entry per CDR3 protein. This sample has 1.5 million to 2 million distinct CDR3 sequences; approximately 39% occur once, and the top ten carry 23%. Sequenced input: blood. Receptors were obtained from a human donor in good health.

This clonotype has only a few counts. This chain connects TRBV5-1 to TRBJ2-7, with D possibly being TRBD1 or TRBD2 (5 bases each). The CDR3 sequence is 14 residues long. Trimming left V 5 bases short and J 5 bases short, with 17 bases between. In germline, CDR1 is SGHRS, CDR2 YFSETQ. The CDR3 loop is CASRRLGTGNEQYF. Here the CDR3 DNA reads TGCGCCAGCAGGAGGCTAGGGACGGGAAACGAGCAGTACTTC.

The chain combines TRBV7-2 with TRBJ2-3; D remains ambiguous. Trimming took 0 bases from V and 9 from J, leaving 22 bases between them. This CDR3 region has 17 residues. Germline V gives CDR1 SGHTA, CDR2 FQGNSA. The CDR3 DNA reads as TGTGCCAGCAGCTTAGCGCGGTTGGGGTTCCGCCTACAGACGCAGTATTTT. Amino acids: CASSLARLGFRLQTQYF.

A few counts support this clonotype. The chain recombines TRBV29-1 with TRBJ2-1, with D possibly matching TRBD1 (6 bases). In germline, CDR1 is SQVTM, CDR2 ANQGSEA. The CDR3 length is 15 residues. Trimming took 3 bases from V and 4 from J, leaving 16 bases between them. DNA of the CDR3: TGCAGCGTTGAGGGGGCCCCGAAAAATTACAATGAGCAGTTCTTC. Translated, it gives CSVEGAPKNYNEQFF.

The chain carries TRBV12-3 or TRBV12-4 and TRBJ1-2; no clear D. The CDR3 loop spans 14 amino acids. The V end lost 3 bases, the J end lost 3 bases, and 11 bases lay between the germline ends. CDR3 amino acids: CASSLDQSDYGYTF. The CDR3 DNA is TGTGCCAGCAGTTTGGACCAGTCCGACTATGGCTACACCTTC.